Listed below are T cell receptor beta chains from one sample, sequenced in a study of CD8 T cells in Susac syndrome. Each CDR3 protein is one row after TCRdb ran MiXCR on the immunoSEQ multiplex PCR reads. The sample shows under 70,000 distinct CDR3 sequences, 95% of them seen only once. Sequencing was carried out using CD8+ T cells from PBMCs. The receptors derive from a human donor with Susac syndrome. The CDR3 runs from the conserved cysteine through the conserved F or W. D genes are given only for firm matches. Clone size is shown for a subset of rows, as once, few, many or a class of expanded clone.

size	D	V	J	DNA	CDR3
.	.	TRBV20-1	TRBJ1-2	TGCAGTGCTAGAGGAAGACAGACCTATGGCTACACCTTC	CSARGRQTYGYTF
.	.	TRBV15	TRBJ2-1	TGTGCCACCAGCAGAGATCGGGGACGGGACTACAATGAGCAGTTCTTC	CATSRDRGRDYNEQFF
.	TRBD2	TRBV7-3	TRBJ2-7	TGTGCCAGCAGCTTACTAGCGGGGGCCGACGAGCAGTACTTC	CASSLLAGADEQYF
.	.	TRBV4-2	TRBJ2-5	TGTGCCAGCAGCCAAGCCTCGGGGGACCAAGAGACCCAGTACTTC	CASSQASGDQETQYF
.	TRBD2	TRBV27	TRBJ2-7	TGTGCCAGTGGGGACTACCTCTACGAGCAGTACTTC	CASGDYLYEQYF
.	.	TRBV27	TRBJ2-5	TGTGCCAGCAGTCCCCGGGACACATGGGTCCGCCAAGAGACCCAGTACTTC	CASSPRDTWVRQETQYF
.	.	TRBV4-2	TRBJ2-1	TGTGCCAGCAGCAATGGACAGCCCCAGTTCTTC	CASSNGQPQFF
.	TRBD1	TRBV27	TRBJ1-6	TGTGCCAGCAGCTTACTGACAGGGGTAAATTCACCCCTCCACTTT	CASSLLTGVNSPLHF
.	TRBD1	TRBV28	TRBJ1-2	TGTGCCAGCAGTTACAGGACAGGACAAAAGTTTCTATCTGGCTACACCTTC	CASSYRTGQKFLSGYTF
.	.	TRBV12-3/TRBV12-4	TRBJ2-7	TGTGCCAGCAGCTCCCATAGGTCCTACGAGCAGTACTTC	CASSSHRSYEQYF
.	.	TRBV27	TRBJ2-1	TGTGCCAGCAGCCCGGGAAGGTATTACAATGAGCAGTTCTTC	CASSPGRYYNEQFF
.	.	TRBV7-9	TRBJ1-2	TGTGCCAGCAGTTATACAGGGACGGGGTATGGCTACACCTTC	CASSYTGTGYGYTF
once	TRBD1	TRBV6-2/TRBV6-3	TRBJ2-6	TGTGCCAGCGAGGGACAGGATGGCTCTGGGGCCAACGTCCTGACTTTC	CASEGQDGSGANVLTF
.	.	TRBV29-1	TRBJ1-1	TGCAGCGTTGGAGGGATGCCTGAAGCTTTCTTT	CSVGGMPEAFF
once	.	TRBV11-2	TRBJ2-2	TGTGCCAGCAGCTTAAAGGCCGGGGAGCTGTTTTTT	CASSLKAGELFF
.	.	TRBV20-1	TRBJ2-5	TGCAGTGCTGACCCCCCTGCGGACGTACAAGAGACCCAGTACTTC	CSADPPADVQETQYF
.	.	TRBV7-9	TRBJ2-5	TGTGCCAGCAGCTTACTCGCAGAGACCCAGTACTTC	CASSLLAETQYF
.	TRBD1	TRBV10-3	TRBJ1-3	TGTGCCATCAGTCCTTCTACGGGACAGCCCTCTGGAAACACCATATATTTT	CAISPSTGQPSGNTIYF
.	TRBD1	TRBV28	TRBJ1-1	TGTGCCAGCAGTAACACATGGGACAGGGCGAACACTGAAGCTTTCTTT	CASSNTWDRANTEAFF
.	.	TRBV20-1	TRBJ1-4	TGCAGTGCCGGAGGCTCAGGTGACGGGGGTGAAAAACTGTTTTTT	CSAGGSGDGGEKLFF
.	.	TRBV19	TRBJ1-5	TGTGCCAGTAGTATAGTAGCGGGGGCGTTCAATCAGCCCCAGCATTTT	CASSIVAGAFNQPQHF
.	.	TRBV4-3	TRBJ2-5	TGCGCCAGCAGCCCTACTGCTTGGGAGACCCAGTACTTC	CASSPTAWETQYF
.	.	TRBV29-1	TRBJ2-2	TGCAGCGTTGTTAGGCAGGACTACACCGGGGAGCTGTTTTTT	CSVVRQDYTGELFF
.	.	TRBV5-1	TRBJ2-6	TGCGCCAGCAGCTTGGTCACAGGGACTGGGGCCAACGTCCTGACTTTC	CASSLVTGTGANVLTF
.	.	TRBV5-6	TRBJ2-3	TGTGCCAGCTCCCTCACCTCTTTCACAGATACGCAGTATTTT	CASSLTSFTDTQYF
once	.	TRBV12-3/TRBV12-4	TRBJ2-7	TGTGCCAGCAGTACTGTTCCGCGCGAGCAGTACTTC	CASSTVPREQYF
once	TRBD1	TRBV20-1	TRBJ1-1	TGCAGTGCGCCTCCCAAAGGGGGCAGGAACACTGAAGCTTTCTTT	CSAPPKGGRNTEAFF
.	.	TRBV18	TRBJ2-2	TGTGCCAGCTCACCCGGAGGGGCGAACACCGGGGAGCTGTTTTTT	CASSPGGANTGELFF
.	TRBD2	TRBV7-8	TRBJ2-5	TGTGCCAGCAGCTTAGTTTTGCTAGCGGGGGTGTGGGACTTC	CASSLVLLAGVWDF
.	.	TRBV20-1	TRBJ2-7	TGCAGTGCCGACGGACAGACAAGCCACGAGCAGTACTTC	CSADGQTSHEQYF
.	.	TRBV5-1	TRBJ1-2	TGCGCCAGCAGCTTTGGACAGCTTGCTGGCTACACCTTC	CASSFGQLAGYTF
.	.	TRBV18	TRBJ1-4	TGTGCCAGCTCACCCAAAGAAAAACTGTTTTTT	CASSPKEKLFF
.	.	TRBV20-1	TRBJ1-2	TGCAGTGCTAGAGTCTCGGGAGCTAACTATGGCTACACCTTC	CSARVSGANYGYTF
.	.	TRBV24-1	TRBJ2-3	TGTGCCACCAGTGATCGAGTCACAGATACGCAGTATTTT	CATSDRVTDTQYF
.	TRBD2	TRBV7-3	TRBJ2-1	TGTGCCAGCAGCTTAAGGACTAGCGGGGAGCAGTTCTTC	CASSLRTSGEQFF
.	TRBD1	TRBV7-9	TRBJ1-3	TGTGCCAGCAGCCCCCGAATAAGACAGGGGGCCTACTCTGGAAACACCATATATTTT	CASSPRIRQGAYSGNTIYF
.	.	TRBV29-1	TRBJ2-1	TGCAGCGTCCCACCCAGGGGCCCATACAATGAGCAGTTCTTC	CSVPPRGPYNEQFF